The rows below give T cell receptor beta chains drawn from one sample of a study of cytomegalovirus exposure and HLA in healthy donors. Sequenced by immunoSEQ multiplex PCR; TCRdb stores in-frame clones only, minus some. The sample lists just over 150,000 clones, 80% to 90% seen once, with more than 1.5% in the top ten. The sequenced sample was PBMCs. The receptors derive from a man aged 18-30 years in good health and CMV-seronegative. CDR3s include the opening cysteine and the closing phenylalanine or tryptophan. Fields, in order: J gene, clone size, D gene, V gene, CDR3 protein, CDR3 DNA. A D gene is named only where the DNA matches it firmly. Not all rows give a size; the values are once, few, many and, for expanded clones, a class.

TRBJ2-2	NA	NA	TRBV5-1	CASYPSVAGELFF	TGCGCCAGCTACCCCTCGGTGGCCGGGGAGCTGTTTTTT
TRBJ1-2	NA	TRBD1	TRBV5-1	CASSTGQGAYGYTF	TGCGCCAGCAGCACAGGACAGGGGGCTTATGGCTACACCTTC
TRBJ2-7	NA	NA	TRBV7-3	CASSLSGGAYEQYF	TGTGCCAGCAGCTTGTCCGGGGGTGCCTACGAGCAGTACTTC
TRBJ1-1	NA	NA	TRBV28	CASSPPAGGHTEAFF	TGTGCCAGCAGTCCGCCCGCCGGGGGGCACACTGAAGCTTTCTTT
TRBJ1-1	once	NA	TRBV19	CASSITWATEAFF	TGTGCCAGTAGTATAACATGGGCCACTGAAGCTTTCTTT
TRBJ2-7	NA	NA	TRBV28	CASSPRTSSSYEQYF	TGTGCCAGCAGCCCACGGACATCGAGCTCCTACGAGCAGTACTTC
TRBJ2-2	few	NA	TRBV6-6	CATRTGGDGELFF	TGTGCCACCCGGACCGGAGGGGACGGGGAGCTGTTTTTT
TRBJ2-1	NA	TRBD2	TRBV13	CASSLGLAAYNEQFF	TGTGCCAGCAGCTTGGGGCTAGCGGCCTACAATGAGCAGTTCTTC
TRBJ1-4	once	NA	TRBV7-9	CASSRTTALNEKLFF	TGTGCCAGCAGCCGGACGACAGCCCTTAATGAAAAACTGTTTTTT
TRBJ1-1	NA	NA	TRBV5-8	CASSSGGIVPTEAFF	TGTGCCAGCAGCTCCGGGGGGATCGTCCCCACTGAAGCTTTCTTT
TRBJ1-2	once	TRBD1	TRBV4-1	CASSQDSRGLGYTF	TGCGCCAGCAGCCAAGACTCCAGGGGGTTAGGCTACACCTTC
TRBJ1-6	NA	TRBD1	TRBV2	CASSLQGVNSPLHF	TGTGCCAGCAGCCTACAGGGGGTTAATTCACCCCTCCACTTT
TRBJ1-6	NA	NA	TRBV18	CASSPTGDWTTLHF	TGTGCCAGCTCACCGACAGGTGATTGGACCACCCTCCACTTT
TRBJ2-1	once	NA	TRBV6-5	CASSSGSYNEQFF	TGTGCCAGCAGTTCAGGCTCCTACAATGAGCAGTTCTTC
TRBJ2-3	NA	TRBD2	TRBV7-9	CSSSQRLAGGSDTQYF	TGTTCCAGCAGCCAGCGACTAGCGGGGGGCTCAGATACGCAGTATTTT
TRBJ2-5	NA	TRBD2	TRBV14	CASSIKREGETQYF	TGTGCCAGCAGTATCAAGCGGGAGGGGGAGACCCAGTACTTC
TRBJ2-7	once	TRBD1	TRBV19	CASNPRTGSSYEQYF	TGTGCCAGTAACCCCCGGACAGGGAGCTCCTACGAGCAGTACTTC
TRBJ2-2	NA	NA	TRBV27	CASSPGAGGNTGELFF	TGTGCCAGCAGTCCTGGGGCAGGGGGGAATACCGGGGAGCTGTTTTTT
TRBJ1-2	NA	NA	TRBV2	CASSVGQGYGYTF	TGTGCCAGCAGTGTAGGCCAGGGATACGGCTACACCTTC
TRBJ2-1	NA	TRBD2	TRBV19	CASSTSGSSYNEQFF	TGTGCCAGTAGTACCAGCGGGAGCTCCTACAATGAGCAGTTCTTC
TRBJ2-3	NA	NA	TRBV7-9	CASSLDSTQYF	TGTGCCAGCAGCTTGGACAGTACGCAGTATTTT
TRBJ2-3	NA	TRBD2	TRBV5-1	CASSLRSLAGVTDTQYF	TGCGCCAGCAGCTTGCGGAGCCTAGCGGGAGTCACAGATACGCAGTATTTT
TRBJ2-7	NA	TRBD2	TRBV4-1	CASSQPSGRAPYEQYF	TGCGCCAGCAGCCAACCTAGCGGGAGGGCACCCTACGAGCAGTACTTC
TRBJ2-7	NA	NA	TRBV6-5	CASSLGSGSYEQYF	TGTGCCAGCAGTTTGGGCAGTGGTTCCTACGAGCAGTACTTC
TRBJ1-2	NA	NA	TRBV9	CASSDGQANYGYTF	TGTGCCAGCAGCGATGGCCAAGCTAACTATGGCTACACCTTC
TRBJ1-1	NA	NA	TRBV7-9	CASSLDGGTEAFF	TGTGCCAGCAGCTTAGACGGGGGGACTGAAGCTTTCTTT
TRBJ2-7	NA	NA	TRBV7-3	CASSSSAGYEQYF	TGTGCCAGCAGCTCCTCCGCGGGTTACGAGCAGTACTTC
TRBJ2-3	NA	TRBD2	TRBV4-2	CASSQDWWGLAETSSTDTQYF	TGTGCCAGCAGCCAAGATTGGTGGGGACTAGCGGAGACGAGTAGCACAGATACGCAGTATTTT
TRBJ1-1	NA	NA	TRBV27	CASSLSQGNTEAFF	TGTGCCAGCAGTTTATCCCAGGGGAACACTGAAGCTTTCTTT
TRBJ1-1	NA	TRBD1	TRBV28	CATLQGRLTEAFF	TGTGCCACCTTACAGGGGAGGCTGACTGAAGCTTTCTTT
TRBJ2-5	once	NA	TRBV7-2	CASSRTQAVETQYF	TGTGCCAGCAGCCGGACGCAAGCGGTAGAGACCCAGTACTTC
TRBJ2-1	few	NA	TRBV4-3	CASSQPPAGEQFF	TGCGCCAGCAGCCAGCCCCCGGCAGGTGAGCAGTTCTTC
TRBJ1-1	NA	NA	TRBV11-1	CASSLLGVGIGTEAFF	TGTGCCAGCAGCTTGCTCGGGGTTGGAATCGGCACTGAAGCTTTCTTT
TRBJ1-4	NA	NA	TRBV5-8	CASSYRSLNEKLFF	TGTGCCAGCAGTTACAGGAGCCTTAATGAAAAACTGTTTTTT
TRBJ1-2	NA	NA	TRBV14	CASSQDRGGANYGYTF	TGTGCCAGCAGCCAAGATCGGGGGGGGGCGAACTATGGCTACACCTTC
TRBJ1-5	NA	TRBD1	TRBV30	CAWGQGTDQPQHF	TGTGCCTGGGGACAGGGTACGGATCAGCCCCAGCATTTT
TRBJ1-2	NA	NA	TRBV9	CASSVAPDSNYGYTF	TGTGCCAGCAGCGTAGCCCCGGACAGTAACTATGGCTACACCTTC
TRBJ1-3	NA	TRBD1	TRBV7-8	CASSSVGQAFSGNTIYF	TGTGCCAGCAGCTCTGTGGGACAGGCATTCTCTGGAAACACCATATATTTT
TRBJ2-2	NA	TRBD2	TRBV9	CASSALTSGPSANTGELFF	TGTGCCAGCAGCGCCCTGACTAGCGGGCCCTCCGCGAACACCGGGGAGCTGTTTTTT
TRBJ2-2	NA	TRBD1	TRBV7-3	CASSLEGGYAGELFF	TGTGCCAGCAGCTTAGAAGGGGGCTATGCCGGGGAGCTGTTTTTT
TRBJ1-1	NA	NA	TRBV28	CASSFMVGSDTEAFF	TGTGCCAGCAGTTTCATGGTCGGGTCGGACACTGAAGCTTTCTTT
TRBJ2-1	NA	TRBD2	TRBV7-2	CASSLGSVSSGSGEQFF	TGTGCCAGCAGCTTAGGGTCGGTGTCTAGCGGGAGCGGGGAGCAGTTCTTC
TRBJ1-1	NA	TRBD1	TRBV5-1	CASSLDRGGTEAFF	TGCGCCAGCAGCTTGGACAGGGGTGGAACTGAAGCTTTCTTT
TRBJ2-7	NA	TRBD2	TRBV6-1	CASSETPGGLHEQYF	TGTGCCAGCAGTGAAACCCCGGGGGGGCTCCACGAGCAGTACTTC
TRBJ1-1	few	TRBD1	TRBV5-5	CASSPGQGDTEAFF	TGTGCCAGCAGCCCGGGACAGGGTGACACTGAAGCTTTCTTT
TRBJ2-5	NA	NA	TRBV7-2	CASSLGASEETQYF	TGTGCCAGCAGCTTAGGGGCCTCGGAAGAGACCCAGTACTTC
TRBJ2-7	once	TRBD1	TRBV5-4	CASSLKYRTGKSHEQYF	TGTGCCAGCAGCCTAAAGTACAGGACAGGGAAATCCCACGAGCAGTACTTC
TRBJ2-1	NA	NA	TRBV19	CASTLLPGRNEQFF	TGTGCCAGTACCCTGTTGCCAGGGAGGAATGAGCAGTTCTTC
TRBJ2-5	NA	TRBD1	TRBV19	CASSLGQASQETQYF	TGTGCCAGTAGTCTAGGACAGGCGTCCCAAGAGACCCAGTACTTC
TRBJ1-2	NA	TRBD1	TRBV15	CATSVKTGWYGYTF	TGTGCCACCAGCGTGAAGACAGGGTGGTATGGCTACACCTTC